One and the same sample provided the 7 T cell receptor beta chains below, sequenced in a study of CD8 T cells in ankylosing spondylitis. Each CDR3 protein is one row after TCRdb ran MiXCR on the 5' RACE reads. The table lists approximately 300,000 distinct CDR3 sequences, less than 25% of them singletons. The specimen was blood, either unsorted or a sorted T cell fraction (not recorded which). These receptors all come from a female donor with ankylosing spondylitis or in good health (not recorded which).

This clonotype was counted many times. This chain uses TRBV10-3 with TRBJ2-6; perhaps TRBD1 as D (6 bases). In germline, CDR1 is ENHRY, CDR2 SYGVKD. CDR3 length: 14 residues. V was trimmed by 7 bases and J by 4 bases, leaving 11 bases between them. The CDR3 loop reads CAIMGADGANVLTF. The CDR3 coding sequence is TGTGCCATCATGGGGGCTGACGGGGCCAACGTCCTGACTTTC.

The chain combines TRBV12-3 or TRBV12-4 with TRBJ2-1; D gene uncertain. Trimming took 5 bases from V and 0 from J, leaving 14 bases between them. The CDR3 totals 16 residues. The DNA of the CDR3 is TGTGCCAGCAGTACCGACGGCGGTGACTCCTACAATGAGCAGTTCTTC. Translation gives CASSTDGGDSYNEQFF.

The V call is TRBV11-2, the J call TRBJ2-1; D gene ambiguous. Trimming cost V 0 bases and J 9 bases, with 12 bases left between them. Germline assignment: CDR1 SGHAT and CDR2 FQNNGV. There are 14 residues in the CDR3. DNA of the CDR3: TGTGCCAGCAGCTTAGACCGACCTGGTGGTGAGCAGTTCTTC. Amino acids: CASSLDRPGGEQFF.

This rearrangement joins TRBV20-1 to TRBJ1-5; D may be TRBD1 (6 bases). The germline V and J ends were trimmed by 3 bases and 4 bases, with 10 bases remaining between them. This CDR3 is 13 amino acids long. Per the germline V gene, CDR1 is DFQATT and CDR2 is SNEGSKA (reference sequence). In nucleotides, the CDR3 is TGCAGTGCTAGTGGGGGGCTTAATCAGCCCCAGCATTTT. Translated: CSASGGLNQPQHF.

The V and J genes are TRBV3-1 and TRBJ2-1, with 15 bases fitting TRBD2. Germline loops: CDR1 LGHDT, CDR2 YNNKEL (reference sequence). This CDR3 has 16 amino acids. Losses at the gene ends were 4 bases for V and 8 bases for J; bases not matched to a gene: 6. The chain's CDR3 is CASSRGGLAGGDEQFF. In DNA form, the CDR3 reads TGTGCCAGCAGCCGTGGGGGACTAGCGGGAGGCGATGAGCAGTTCTTC.

This clonotype came up a few times. The V gene is TRBV6-2 or TRBV6-3, the J gene TRBJ2-2, with a possible D match to TRBD1 (5 bases). The V end lost 8 bases, the J end lost 5 bases, and 12 bases lay between the germline ends. The CDR3 spans 13 residues. CDR1 MNHEY and CDR2 SVGEGT come from the germline V gene. CDR3 in amino acids: CASRDPGTGELFF. Here the CDR3 DNA reads TGTGCCAGCCGTGACCCAGGGACCGGGGAGCTGTTTTTT.

The V gene is TRBV4-3, the J gene TRBJ2-1, with 14 bases fitting TRBD2. V gave up 4 bases and J gave up 7 bases; unmatched junction bases: 9. Germline CDR1 and CDR2: LGHNA and YSLEER. CDR3 length: 17 residues. CDR3 nucleotide sequence: TGCGCCAGCAGCCCGGGACTAGCGGGAGAGAGGGGGAATGAGCAGTTCTTC. Translation: CASSPGLAGERGNEQFF.